This T cell receptor (beta chain) comes out of a study of CD8 T cells in Susac syndrome. About the research overall: Patients with Susac syndrome, at blood draw, were therapy-naive, on corticosteroids, or on intravenous immunoglobulin alone.

It was with random hexamers that 0.5 to 1 ug RNA was reverse transcribed. Multiplex PCR with immunoSEQ amplified the TCR beta CDR3 across 54 Vbeta and 13 Jbeta. TCRdb used MiXCR to reprocess the immunoSEQ multiplex PCR reads, holding one entry per CDR3 protein. Among some 130,000 distinct CDR3 sequences, just under 95% were seen once, and the ten largest hold roughly 0.17%. Overall study findings and caveats: Across the total CD8+ repertoires, under 20 Susac-specific public clones were detected, and across the CD8+ TEMRA repertoires, a few such clones were detected.

Peripheral blood CD8+ and CD4+ T cells were profiled by TCR beta sequencing. V gave up 5 bases and J gave up 0 bases, with 8 bases separating them. The CDR3 spans 14 residues. Germline lookup yields CDR1 MDHEN and CDR2 SYDVKM. A remark on this clonotype: Its antigen remains unidentified.

The specimen was CD8+ T cells from PBMCs. The rearrangement links TRBV28 to TRBJ1-5; D is uncertain. The source is a human donor with Susac syndrome. The CDR3 loop is CASSLTVSNQPQHF. DNA of the CDR3: TGTGCCAGCAGTCTTACAGTTAGCAATCAGCCCCAGCATTTT. The variable domain in full, with the rest retrieved from reference TRBV28 and TRBJ1-5, is DVKVTQSSRYLVKRTGEKVFLECVQDMDHENMFWYRQDPGLGLRLIYFSYDVKMKEKGDIPEGYSVSREKKERFSLILESASTNQTSMYLCASSLTVSNQPQHFGDGTRLSIL.